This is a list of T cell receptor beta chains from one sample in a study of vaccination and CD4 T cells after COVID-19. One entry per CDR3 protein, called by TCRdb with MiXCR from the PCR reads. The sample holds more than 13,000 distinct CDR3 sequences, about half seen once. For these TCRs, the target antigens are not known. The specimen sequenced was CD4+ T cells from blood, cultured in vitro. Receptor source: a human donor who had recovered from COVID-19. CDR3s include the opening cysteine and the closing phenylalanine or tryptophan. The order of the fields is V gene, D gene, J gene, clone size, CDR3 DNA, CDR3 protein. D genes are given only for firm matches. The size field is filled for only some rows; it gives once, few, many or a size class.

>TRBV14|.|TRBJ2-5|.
TGTGCCAGCAGCCAGATCCTAGTGGGTGAGACCCAGTACTTC
CASSQILVGETQYF
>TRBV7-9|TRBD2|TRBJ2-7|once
TGTGCCAGCAGCTCCCGGGGGGGGCTTCGGCGGGAGGACTCCTACGAGCAGTACTTC
CASSSRGGLRREDSYEQYF
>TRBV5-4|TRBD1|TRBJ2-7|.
TGTGCCAGCAGGACAGGGGGCGAGCAGTACTTC
CASRTGGEQYF
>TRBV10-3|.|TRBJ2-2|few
TGTGCCATCAGTGAATTCAGCCCTGGGAACACCGGGGAGCTGTTTTTT
CAISEFSPGNTGELFF
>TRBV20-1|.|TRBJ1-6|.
TGCAGTGCTAGTACGCGGGACGGGAATTCACCCCTCCACTTT
CSASTRDGNSPLHF
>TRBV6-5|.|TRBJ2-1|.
TGTGCCAGCAGTTACGGGAGCTCCTACAATGAGCAGTTCTTC
CASSYGSSYNEQFF
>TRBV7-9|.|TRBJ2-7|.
TGTGCCAGCAGCAGAGAAGGATTCTCCTACGAGCAGTACTTC
CASSREGFSYEQYF
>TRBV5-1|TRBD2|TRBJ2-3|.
TGCGCCAGCACAACCACTAGCGGATACACAGATACGCAGTATTTT
CASTTTSGYTDTQYF
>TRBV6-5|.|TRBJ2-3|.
TGTGCCAGCAGTTACTTCGGAGCGGGCTCAGATACGCAGTATTTT
CASSYFGAGSDTQYF
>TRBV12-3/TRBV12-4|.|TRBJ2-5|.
TGTGCCAGCAGTTTTTTCCAGCCAGAGACCCAGTACTTC
CASSFFQPETQYF
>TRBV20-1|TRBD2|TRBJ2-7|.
TGCAGTGCTCGGGGACTAGCGGATTACGAGCAGTACTTC
CSARGLADYEQYF
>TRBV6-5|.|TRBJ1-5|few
TGTGCCAGCAGTTACAAGATCCGGGACCCCGGTCAGCCCCAGCATTTT
CASSYKIRDPGQPQHF
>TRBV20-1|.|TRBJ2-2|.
TGCAGTGCCCCTAGTACAGCGGGACAGCACACCGGGGAGCTGTTTTTT
CSAPSTAGQHTGELFF
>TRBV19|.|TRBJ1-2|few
TGTGCCAGTAGTATGCTGGACCCGAAGGGCGGCTACACCTTC
CASSMLDPKGGYTF
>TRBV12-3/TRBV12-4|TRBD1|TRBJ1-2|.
TGTGCCAGCAGTTCATCCGGGACAGCGAGCGTCTTC
CASSSSGTASVF
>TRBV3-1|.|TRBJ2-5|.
TGTGCCAGCAGCCCGGACTTTCAAGAGACCCAGTACTTC
CASSPDFQETQYF
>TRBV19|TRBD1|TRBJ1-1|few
TGTGCCAGTTCACAAAGAGATCGGACAGGGAACACTGAAGCTTTCTTT
CASSQRDRTGNTEAFF
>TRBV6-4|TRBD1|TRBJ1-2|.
TGTGCCAGCAGGCCTCCCGGCGGGACAGGGGGCTATGGCTACACCTTC
CASRPPGGTGGYGYTF
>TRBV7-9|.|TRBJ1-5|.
TGTGCCAGCAGCTTAGGAACCGGTCAGCCCCAGCATTTT
CASSLGTGQPQHF
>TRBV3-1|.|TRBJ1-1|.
TGTGCCAGCAGCGCGAAACTACGACAGGACCTGAACACTGAAGCTTTCTTT
CASSAKLRQDLNTEAFF
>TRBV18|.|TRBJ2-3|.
TGTGCCAGCTCACCTTCCATAGCCAGTGTAGATACGCAGTATTTT
CASSPSIASVDTQYF
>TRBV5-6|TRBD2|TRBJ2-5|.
TGTGCCAGCAGCGGGGGACTAGCGGGAGTCGGGGAGACCCAGTACTTC
CASSGGLAGVGETQYF
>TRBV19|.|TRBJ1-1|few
TGTGCCAGTAGTATTAAGGAGGTGAACACTGAAGCTTTCTTT
CASSIKEVNTEAFF